This record looks at one T cell receptor (beta chain) sequence and its context. Time point reported: pretreatment peripheral blood. Each patient presented with locally advanced or metastatic urothelial carcinoma. The sample belongs to a study of PD-L1 blockade in urothelial cancer. About the research overall: Blood-derived samples held a median around 140,000 T cells.

The templates were synthetic TCR analogs, and they were spiked into each PCR. Produced via immunoSEQ multiplex PCR; TCRdb's table is partial and in-frame only. The table has 130,000 or so clones, 70% to 85% seen once. The V gene end was trimmed by 9 bases and the J gene end by 0 bases; junction bases not matched to a gene: 10. Germline assignment: CDR1 SNHLY and CDR2 FYNNEI. CDR3 size: 17 residues. This sequence originates from a man aged 50 to 59 with urothelial cancer. This chain uses TRBV2 with TRBJ1-3; TRBD1 matches 11 bases. The sample consisted of PBMCs, taken around atezolizumab (anti-PD-L1) treatment. The CDR3: CARGDRGTANSGNTIYF. The CDR3 DNA sequence: TGTGCCAGAGGGGACAGGGGGACTGCAAACTCTGGAAACACCATATATTTT.